The source of this T cell receptor beta chain is a study of T cell changes during pregnancy in multiple sclerosis (dated by TCRdb to the late 2010s). Regarding the research as a whole: The study looked at changes in the T cell repertoire across pregnancy in women with multiple sclerosis.

A word on this clone: Its antigen has not been determined. The germline gene is not matched at one end of the junction; a read error may be the cause.

The receptor library was made with the immunoSEQ multiplex PCR assay. Not all clones reach the TCRdb copy of this immuneACCESS table, which keeps in-frame sequences only. Checked studies attribute under half of the gap to unresolved V genes and leave the rest unexplained. For this sample the table gives 100,000 to 150,000 clones, of which 93% were detected only once. The top ten hold roughly 6% of the sample. The germline V gene sets CDR1 to SGHTA and CDR2 to FQGTGA. The CDR3 sequence holds 16 residues, the cysteine and phenylalanine included. Only the CDR3 region is kept as DNA, spanning 48 bases read in frame from base 1.

The sequencing used peripheral blood, collected before pregnancy. This TCR was sampled from a female donor with multiple sclerosis, enrolled in a pregnancy study. The chain links TRBV7-3 with TRBJ2-1, with 10 bases aligning to TRBD2. DNA sequence: TGTGCCAGCAGCCTAACACCTCTTAGCGGGGGGAATGAGCAGTTCTTC. The resulting protein is CASSLTPLSGGNEQFF. The CDR3 plus the reference TRBV7-3 and TRBJ2-1 genes for the other parts give the full variable domain: GAGVSQTPSNKVTEKGKYVELRCDPISGHTALYWYRQSLGQGPEFLIYFQGTGAADDSGLPNDRFFAVRPEGSVSTLKIQRTERGDSAVYLCASSLTPLSGGNEQFFGPGTRLTVL.